This T cell receptor (beta chain) was found in a study of type 1 regulatory T cells. Study information: This in vitro CD4 product, T-allo10, is enriched for Tr1 cells and alloantigen-specific. Broader study findings: Tr1 cells had a more restricted TCR repertoire than non-Tr1 cells.

Worth noting for this clonotype: Its antigen is undetermined.

Trimming pared 2 bases from V and 0 bases from J, leaving 8 bases between. There are 15 residues in the CDR3. Germline V gene lookup returns CDR1 SGHRS and CDR2 YFSETQ. TCRdb redid the calling of the reads with MiXCR, one entry per CDR3 protein. Seen here are about 42,000 distinct CDR3 sequences, 10% to 15% observed once, and the top ten hold over 7%. Sequenced: cultured non-Tr1 T cells, either the whole culture or a sorted T cell fraction (not recorded which). This receptor was taken from a human donor in good health. The V call is TRBV5-1, the J call TRBJ2-2; D gene ambiguous. The CDR3 sequence: CASSFMTSNTGELFF. The CDR3 bases are TGCGCCAGCAGCTTTATGACATCGAACACCGGGGAGCTGTTTTTT.